This TCR beta chain was retrieved from a study of cytomegalovirus exposure and HLA in healthy donors. The V segment lost 5 bases and the J segment 1 base; nucleotides outside the gene matches: 7. Germline values: CDR1 SGHNT, CDR2 YYREEE (reference sequence). The CDR3 sequence is 16 residues long. About this clone: Antigen: not known.

General study findings and limits: Some TCR beta chains (164 of them) were listed as cytomegalovirus-associated.

Primers included in the PCR were 60 Vbeta and 13 Jbeta primers. Data came from immunoSEQ multiplex PCR; TCRdb stores just in-frame clones and leaves some out. The sample lists approximately 59,000 clones, around four fifths occurring once. The specimen sequenced was PBMCs. V and J are TRBV5-4 and TRBJ2-1; 9 bases line up with TRBD2. The source of this sequence is a girl aged 5 to 17 in good health and CMV-seropositive. Here the CDR3 DNA reads TGTGCCAGCAGTCGCTCTAGCGGGGCGTCCTACAATGAGCAGTTCTTC. It translates to CASSRSSGASYNEQFF.